A single sample gave rise to the 16 T cell receptor beta chains below, sequenced in a study of regulatory T cells in long-lasting Graves disease. As to time point: persistent/refractory GD, antithyroid drugs over 5 years with positive TRAb. The TCR library was prepared using RNA isolated from PBMCs. For TCR beta, libraries came from iRepertoire HTBI primers and Arm-PCR of CDR3 regions. In TCRdb, the multiplex PCR reads were re-called with MiXCR into one record per CDR3 protein. This table holds around 460,000 distinct CDR3 sequences, roughly 21% found once. The material sequenced was peripheral blood mononuclear cells (PBMCs), taken when the disease was refractory, from a patient treated with antithyroid drugs. The receptors derive from a female donor with Graves disease.

This clonotype came up many times. The chain has TRBV12-3 or TRBV12-4 and TRBJ2-7; D may be TRBD1 (6 bases). V lost 6 bases, J lost 6 bases, and 9 bases lay in between. There are 11 residues in the CDR3. This chain's CDR3 is CASSGTSEQYF. DNA of the CDR3: TGTGCCAGCAGCGGGACAAGCGAGCAGTACTTC.

In its sample, this clonotype was seen many times. V gene TRBV5-1 combines with J gene TRBJ1-1, with 7 bases that match TRBD1. Germline-derived CDR1 and CDR2 are SGHRS and YFSETQ. This CDR3 comprises 14 residues. With 5 bases clipped from V and 0 bases from J, the junction kept 4 bases outside the gene matches. CDR3 residues: CASSFTGVNTEAFF. The CDR3 bases are TGCGCCAGCAGTTTTACAGGGGTGAACACTGAAGCTTTCTTT.

The rearrangement links TRBV24-1 to TRBJ1-1, with a weak D call TRBD1 (5 bases). Trimming removed 5 bases from V and 3 bases from J, with 15 bases in between. The V gene's germline CDR1 is KGHDR and CDR2 SFDVKD. This CDR3 has 15 amino acids. CDR3 sequence reads: CATSVGHLRDTEAFF. The CDR3 nucleotides read TGTGCCACCAGTGTAGGACATCTTAGGGACACTGAAGCTTTCTTT.

Remarks on this clonotype: This is likely a read error, given that the CDR3 carries no conserved phenylalanine or tryptophan at its end. The V call is TRBV27, the J call TRBJ1-1, with D uncertain. The CDR3 has 15 residues. With 5 bases removed from V and 5 bases from J, the gap between germline ends came to 18 bases. CDR1 is MNHEY, CDR2 SMNVEV, per germline (reference sequence). The CDR3 here is CASSPPRLIGTEAFY. As DNA, the CDR3 is TGTGCCAGCAGTCCCCCGAGATTGATAGGTACTGAAGCTTTCTAT.

On this clonotype: Without the conserved terminal phenylalanine or tryptophan, this CDR3 likely stems from a read error. The chain couples TRBV3-1 to TRBJ1-6, with a weak D call TRBD1 (5 bases). Germline V gives CDR1 LGHDT, CDR2 YNNKEL (reference sequence). This CDR3 comprises 14 residues. V was pared by 1 base and J by 7 bases, with 8 bases between. In nucleotides, the CDR3 is TGTGCCAGCAGCCAAGGGGCAGGGAATTCACCCCTCCACCTT. Translation: CASSQGAGNSPLHL.

A few counts support this clonotype. Here the CDR3 reads CASSFSSGSGDTQYF. CDR3 sequence (DNA): TGTGCCAGCAGCTTCTCTAGCGGGAGCGGAGATACGCAGTATTTT. V usage is TRBV7-2 and J usage is TRBJ2-3, with TRBD2 identical over 10 bases. CDR3 length: 15 amino acids. Germline CDR1 SGHTA, CDR2 FQGNSA. V lost 3 bases and J lost 5; bases outside the gene matches: 5. Complete variable domain (other parts from reference TRBV7-2 and TRBJ2-3): GAGVSQSPSNKVTEKGKDVELRCDPISGHTALYWYRQSLGQGLEFLIYFQGNSAPDKSGLPSDRFSAERTGGSVSTLTIQRTQQEDSAVYLCASSFSSGSGDTQYFGPGTRLTVL.

The genes are TRBV20-1 and TRBJ1-1; D unclear. Germline assignment: CDR1 DFQATT and CDR2 SNEGSKA (reference sequence). The ends were cut back, 0 bases at V and 11 bases at J, with 16 bases in the middle. The CDR3 is made up of 13 amino acids. CDR3 nucleotides: TGCAGTGCTAGAGACCCCGTCCAGGCGGGGGCTTTCTTT. Translating gives CSARDPVQAGAFF.

This clonotype was picked up many times. The chain combines TRBV27 with TRBJ1-6; D gene uncertain. Germline V gives CDR1 MNHEY, CDR2 SMNVEV (reference sequence). The CDR3 loop spans 15 amino acids. Trimming took off 7 bases at V and 0 bases at J, with 10 bases between the two ends. CDR3 residues: CASTTWSSYNSPLHF. DNA for the CDR3: TGTGCCAGCACGACTTGGAGCTCCTATAATTCACCCCTCCACTTT.

This clonotype was seen more than once but under ten times. The chain couples TRBV28 to TRBJ2-7; possibly TRBD1 for D (5 bases). V dropped 5 bases and J dropped 3 bases, with 8 bases sitting between them. Germline V gene data show CDR1 as MDHEN and CDR2 as SYDVKM. The CDR3 is made up of 12 amino acids. CDR3 loop: CASSVTDYEQYF. In nucleotides, the CDR3 is TGTGCCAGCAGTGTGACAGACTACGAGCAGTACTTC.

The chain carries TRBV5-1 and TRBJ2-2, with no clear D. The germline V gene encodes CDR1 SGHRS and CDR2 YFSETQ. The V end was cut by 6 bases, the J end by 6 bases, with 12 bases between. The CDR3 extends over 13 amino acids. The CDR3 loop is CASNLGLSGELFF. The CDR3 DNA reads TGCGCCAGCAACTTAGGGCTTTCCGGGGAGCTGTTTTTT.

The sample holds many counts of this clonotype. The chain is built from TRBV20-1 and TRBJ2-7; D may be TRBD2 (6 bases). The CDR3 totals 13 residues. The V gene's germline CDR1 is DFQATT and CDR2 SNEGSKA (reference sequence). Between the trimmed V and J ends, which lost 1 base and 3 bases, there was a span of 10 bases. The CDR3 here is CSARGPSDYEQYF. CDR3 nucleotides: TGCAGTGCTAGAGGTCCTAGCGACTACGAGCAGTACTTC.

Many counts were recorded for this clonotype. One end of the junction does not line up with germline, which may come from a read error. The genes are TRBV5-1 and TRBJ1-1; D not resolved. The germline V gene encodes CDR1 SGHRS and CDR2 YFSETQ. The CDR3 covers 11 residues. The CDR3 spells CASSGNTEAFF. CDR3 coding DNA: TGTGCCAGCAGCGGCAACACTGAAGCTTTCTTT.

This clonotype was observed a few times. This chain uses TRBV11-3 with TRBJ2-3; a possible D gene is TRBD1 (5 bases). This CDR3 contains 13 residues. V shed 5 bases and J shed 3 bases, with 9 bases lying between them. The germline V gene has CDR1 SGHNT and CDR2 YENEEA. Written as DNA, the CDR3 is TGTGCCAGCAGCCACGACAGTACAGATACGCAGTATTTT. The encoded protein is CASSHDSTDTQYF. Variable domain in full (rest from reference TRBV11-3 and TRBJ2-3): EAGVVQSPRYKIIEKKQPVAFWCNPISGHNTLYWYLQNLGQGPELLIRYENEEAVDDSQLPKDRFSAERLKGVDSTLKIQPAELGDSAVYLCASSHDSTDTQYFGPGTRLTVL.

This clonotype was observed many times. V usage is TRBV12-3 or TRBV12-4 and J usage is TRBJ2-7; D is ambiguous. The V and J ends lost 1 base and 1 base respectively, with 17 bases between them. CDR3 length equals 17 residues. CDR3 amino acids: CASSLGGTSTQSYEQYF. CDR3 coding DNA: TGTGCCAGCAGTTTAGGGGGAACGTCAACCCAGTCCTACGAGCAGTACTTC.

At least ten counts were recorded for this clonotype. The V and J genes are TRBV20-1 and TRBJ1-4, with D perhaps matching TRBD1 (6 bases). The CDR3 sequence is 17 residues long. Germline V lookup: CDR1 DFQATT, CDR2 SNEGSKA (reference sequence). V lost 0 bases and J lost 3, with 17 bases in between. The CDR3 DNA follows: TGCAGTGCTAGAGAACCTAACAGGGTCTGGGCTAATGAAAAACTGTTTTTT. As protein: CSAREPNRVWANEKLFF.

This clonotype was picked up many times. The V call is TRBV20-1, the J call TRBJ1-1; D might be TRBD1 (5 bases). Germline CDR1 is DFQATT and CDR2 is SNEGSKA (reference sequence). Between the trimmed V and J ends, which lost 4 bases and 1 base, there was a span of 13 bases. This CDR3 region has 14 residues. CDR3 protein: CSATSGRTNTEAFF. The CDR3 DNA follows: TGCAGTGCTACCTCGGGACGGACGAACACTGAAGCTTTCTTT.